The 18 T cell receptor beta chains in this list originate from one sample, sequenced in a study of blood T cell repertoires in COVID-19. The repertoire was sequenced with immunoSEQ multiplex PCR; TCRdb's copy has only in-frame clones and lacks some. The sample has 150,000 to 200,000 clones, 80% to 90% seen once. Input material: peripheral blood. The source is a woman in her seventies with COVID-19, enrolled during active disease.

The chain uses TRBV9 and TRBJ2-1; TRBD2 matches at 12 bases. The germline gives CDR1 SGDLS, CDR2 YYNGEE. The V and J ends lost 4 bases and 9 bases, in that order; junction bases with no gene match: 8. The CDR3 has 15 residues. For the CDR3, the DNA is TGTGCCAGCAGCCCTCTCGGACTAGCGGGAAGTGAGCAGTTCTTC. It translates to CASSPLGLAGSEQFF.

J is TRBJ1-1 and V is TRBV3-1 (or the pseudogene TRBV3-2); TRBD1 might be the D (5 bases). Germline V gene sequence: CDR1 LGHDT, CDR2 YNNKEL (reference sequence). The CDR3 loop spans 16 amino acids. V lost 1 base and J 5 bases, leaving 17 bases between the germline ends. DNA of the CDR3: TGTGCCAGCAGCCAAGTTTTCGGCAGAGCAGGGACTGAAGCTTTCTTT. Protein: CASSQVFGRAGTEAFF.

V usage is TRBV25-1 and J usage is TRBJ1-6; possible D gene TRBD1, 6 bases. Germline-derived CDR1 and CDR2 are MGHDK and SYGVNS. The CDR3 runs 16 residues. V gave up 3 bases and J gave up 6 bases, with 15 bases separating them. This chain's CDR3 is CASSDQNWTVNSPLHF. CDR3 nucleotide sequence: TGTGCCAGCAGTGACCAAAATTGGACAGTTAATTCACCCCTCCACTTT.

V is TRBV14 and J is TRBJ2-4; possible D gene TRBD2, 6 bases. V was pared by 1 base and J by 6 bases, with 10 bases between. In germline, CDR1 is SGHDN, CDR2 FVKESK. CDR3 length equals 14 residues. The CDR3 spells CASSQVGGRNIQYF. CDR3 DNA sequence: TGTGCCAGCAGCCAAGTTGGGGGGAGAAACATTCAGTACTTC.

The chain has TRBV5-1 and TRBJ1-1, with 7 bases matching TRBD1. The CDR3 spans 14 residues. Germline V lookup: CDR1 SGHRS, CDR2 YFSETQ. Unmatched junction bases numbered 9, after V lost 5 bases and J lost 5 bases. The CDR3 DNA reads as TGCGCCAGCAGTTCTGGACAGGTGGGAACTGAAGCTTTCTTT. Its protein is CASSSGQVGTEAFF.

DNA for the CDR3: TGTGCCAGCAGTTCGGGCAGGGACTATCAGCCCCAGCATTTT. Translated, it gives CASSSGRDYQPQHF. This chain connects TRBV7-2 to TRBJ1-5, with a possible D match to TRBD1 (5 bases). CDR1 is SGHTA, CDR2 FQGNSA, per germline. This CDR3 comprises 14 residues. V lost 6 bases and J 5 bases, leaving 14 bases between the germline ends.

The rearrangement uses TRBV7-2 and TRBJ2-7; possible D gene TRBD2, 5 bases. Trimming removed 6 bases at V and 7 bases at J, with 13 bases between. Germline V lookup: CDR1 SGHTA, CDR2 FQGNSA. The CDR3 is 12 residues long. The CDR3 bases are TGTGCCAGCAGTAAGTCCCCGGGGGAGCAGTACTTC. Its protein is CASSKSPGEQYF.

The V and J genes are TRBV5-1 and TRBJ2-5; D perhaps matches TRBD1 (5 bases). CDR1 SGHRS and CDR2 YFSETQ come from the germline V gene. V lost 1 base and J lost 4, with 11 bases in between. The CDR3 runs to 14 residues. This CDR3 is CASSLRQGAETQYF. DNA for the CDR3: TGCGCCAGCAGCTTGAGGCAGGGCGCAGAGACCCAGTACTTC.

V is TRBV19 and J is TRBJ2-1, with 8 positions matching TRBD1. The junction had 6 bases not matched to a gene; V was cut back by 7 bases and J by 4 bases. From germline, CDR1 is LNHDA and CDR2 SQIVND (reference sequence). There are 14 residues in the CDR3. This CDR3 is CASKDRAQYNEQFF. The DNA for the CDR3 is TGTGCCAGTAAGGACAGGGCCCAATACAATGAGCAGTTCTTC. Looking up the rest from reference TRBV19 and TRBJ2-1 gives the full variable domain: DGGITQSPKYLFRKEGQNVTLSCEQNLNHDAMYWYRQDPGQGLRLIYYSQIVNDFQKGDIAEGYSVSREKKESFPLTVTSAQKNPTAFYLCASKDRAQYNEQFFGPGTRLTVL.

This sequence joins TRBV5-6 and TRBJ2-7; 9 bases are shared with TRBD1. V lost 4 bases to trimming and J lost 6 bases; unmatched junction nucleotides: 8. The CDR3 extends over 14 amino acids. Germline V gives CDR1 SGHDT, CDR2 YYEEEE. The CDR3 region is CASSRDRDPLEQYV. The CDR3 DNA reads TGTGCCAGCAGCCGGGACAGGGACCCTCTCGAGCAGTACGTC.

The J gene is TRBJ1-6, the V gene TRBV18; maybe TRBD1 (5 bases). The CDR3 extends over 15 amino acids. Trimming took off 3 bases at V and 9 bases at J, with 15 bases between the two ends. Germline V gene sequence: CDR1 KGHSH, CDR2 LQKENI. In nucleotides, the CDR3 is TGTGCCAGCTCACCTGCGGGGACCATGGGTTCACCCCTCCACTTT. This gives the protein CASSPAGTMGSPLHF.

Details on this clone: At the DNA level, this CDR3 is encoded by other sequences in the same sample as well. The rearrangement joins TRBV19 to TRBJ1-2; 10 bases line up with TRBD1. With 5 bases clipped from V and 4 bases from J, the junction kept 1 base outside the gene matches. Germline CDR1 LNHDA, CDR2 SQIVND (reference sequence). CDR3 length: 13 residues. CDR3 coding DNA: TGTGCCAGTAGTGGGACAGGGGCCTATGGCTACACCTTC. It encodes CASSGTGAYGYTF.

The rearrangement joins TRBV9 to TRBJ1-1; D gene uncertain. The CDR3 consists of 15 residues. Trimming shortened V by 4 bases and J by 5 bases, and 18 bases separated the two germline ends. In germline, CDR1 is SGDLS, CDR2 YYNGEE. The CDR3: CASSPGGKGRTEAFF. In DNA form, the CDR3 reads TGTGCCAGCAGCCCCGGAGGTAAGGGTAGGACTGAAGCTTTCTTT.

The chain employs TRBV6-5 and TRBJ2-7; TRBD2 is a possible D gene (7 bases). This CDR3 has 14 residues. With 11 bases removed from V and 2 bases from J, the gap between germline ends came to 19 bases. CDR1 is MNHEY, CDR2 SVGAGI, per germline. The CDR3, as DNA: TGTGCCCTTGGGGGGCGGGAGTTAACCTACGAGCAGTACTTC. This encodes CALGGRELTYEQYF.

The genes are TRBV18 and TRBJ1-1, with unresolved D. The CDR3 is 14 residues long. V was shortened by 2 bases and J by 9 bases, with 16 bases between the two germline ends. Germline V gives CDR1 KGHSH, CDR2 LQKENI. CDR3 protein: CASSPSLGGKKAFF. Here the CDR3 DNA reads TGTGCCAGCTCACCATCACTTGGAGGCAAGAAAGCTTTCTTT.

The rearrangement joins TRBV6-5 to TRBJ2-1; TRBD2 aligns across 8 bases. Trimming at V came to 4 bases and at J to 10 bases, leaving 15 bases not matched to a gene. This CDR3 spans 16 amino acids. CDR1 is MNHEY and CDR2 is SVGAGI in the germline V gene. This chain's CDR3 is CASSSVGGLELGEQFF. Written as DNA, the CDR3 is TGTGCCAGCAGTTCTGTGGGGGGACTAGAGCTGGGCGAGCAGTTCTTC.

This sequence joins TRBV28 and TRBJ2-1; the D gene is possibly TRBD1 (6 bases). V was shortened by 2 bases and J by 10 bases, with 18 bases between the two germline ends. CDR3 length: 15 residues. Germline V lookup: CDR1 MDHEN, CDR2 SYDVKM. The CDR3 DNA is TGTGCCAGCAGTTTACGAGGGGGAATTCATCGGGAGCAGTTCTTC. Translated, it gives CASSLRGGIHREQFF.

The rearrangement uses TRBV2 and TRBJ1-3; perhaps TRBD1 as D (5 bases). Trimming left V 6 bases short and J 2 bases short, with 11 bases between. The CDR3 contains 14 residues. Germline values: CDR1 SNHLY, CDR2 FYNNEI. The CDR3 loop reads CASSPRTTGNTIYF. The CDR3 DNA reads TGTGCCAGCAGCCCTAGGACAACTGGAAACACCATATATTTT.